These T cell receptor beta chains were read from a single sample in a study of tumor-infiltrating lymphocytes in primary liver carcinoma. TCRdb passed the multiplex PCR reads through MiXCR, listing each CDR3 protein once. This repertoire shows some 200,000 distinct CDR3 sequences, 65% found once; its top ten account for roughly 6.8%. Specimen: peripheral blood. The source of these receptors is a woman in her sixties or seventies with primary liver carcinoma and hepatitis B virus infection. CDR3s include the opening cysteine and the closing phenylalanine or tryptophan. D genes are given only for firm matches. Expanded clones get a size class; other rows say once, few or many, or leave the size out.

V gene: TRBV6-5
clone size: NA
J gene: TRBJ2-4
D gene: NA
CDR3 protein: CASSYPKIPGSRARKNIQYF
CDR3 DNA: TGTGCCAGCAGTTACCCCAAAATTCCCGGGAGTCGTGCCCGAAAAAACATTCAGTACTTC

V gene: TRBV11-3
clone size: NA
J gene: TRBJ2-1
D gene: TRBD2
CDR3 protein: CASSLGLAGVCFGEQFF
CDR3 DNA: TGTGCCAGCAGCTTAGGACTAGCGGGAGTCTGTTTCGGTGAGCAGTTCTTC

V gene: TRBV11-2
clone size: NA
J gene: TRBJ1-1
D gene: NA
CDR3 protein: CASSLTDEAFF
CDR3 DNA: TGTGCCAGCAGCCTGACAGATGAAGCTTTCTTT

V gene: TRBV11-2
clone size: NA
J gene: TRBJ2-7
D gene: TRBD2
CDR3 protein: CTSSFSYSGSRPDYEQYF
CDR3 DNA: TGTACCAGCAGCTTCAGCTATAGCGGGAGTCGACCCGATTACGAGCAGTACTTC

V gene: TRBV11-3
clone size: NA
J gene: TRBJ1-6
D gene: TRBD1
CDR3 protein: CASNMTGTGVHSPLHF
CDR3 DNA: TGTGCCAGCAACATGACCGGGACAGGGGTTCATTCACCCCTCCACTTT

V gene: TRBV4-1
clone size: NA
J gene: TRBJ2-7
D gene: NA
CDR3 protein: CASSQVSSDGQYF
CDR3 DNA: TGCGCCAGCAGCCAAGTATCGTCGGACGGGCAATACTTC

V gene: TRBV5-5
clone size: NA
J gene: TRBJ2-2
D gene: TRBD2
CDR3 protein: CASNTGTSGSGELFF
CDR3 DNA: TGTGCCAGCAATACCGGGACTAGCGGGAGCGGGGAGCTGTTTTTT

V gene: TRBV11-2
clone size: once
J gene: TRBJ2-7
D gene: NA
CDR3 protein: CASSLETLLGEQYF
CDR3 DNA: TGTGCCAGCAGCTTAGAAACGTTACTTGGAGAGCAGTACTTC

V gene: TRBV11-2
clone size: NA
J gene: TRBJ2-2
D gene: TRBD1
CDR3 protein: CASSTGQGLVTRELFF
CDR3 DNA: TGTGCCAGCAGTACCGGACAGGGCCTCGTCACCCGGGAGCTGTTTTTT

V gene: TRBV29-1
clone size: NA
J gene: TRBJ2-7
D gene: TRBD2
CDR3 protein: CSVRGGLAGREQYF
CDR3 DNA: TGCAGCGTTAGGGGGGGACTAGCGGGTCGGGAGCAGTACTTC

V gene: TRBV11-2
clone size: NA
J gene: TRBJ2-7
D gene: TRBD2
CDR3 protein: CANRRTSISYEQYF
CDR3 DNA: TGTGCCAACAGACGGACTAGCATCTCCTACGAGCAGTACTTC

V gene: TRBV7-9
clone size: NA
J gene: TRBJ2-1
D gene: NA
CDR3 protein: CASSLVFSGWRNNEQFF
CDR3 DNA: TGTGCCAGCAGCTTAGTCTTTTCAGGGTGGCGGAACAATGAGCAGTTCTTC

V gene: TRBV5-1
clone size: NA
J gene: TRBJ2-7
D gene: TRBD2
CDR3 protein: CASSLEGLAGAYKQYF
CDR3 DNA: TGCGCCAGCAGCTTGGAGGGACTAGCGGGAGCTTACAAGCAGTACTTC

V gene: TRBV11-2
clone size: once
J gene: TRBJ2-1
D gene: NA
CDR3 protein: CASSFDYNEQLF
CDR3 DNA: TGTGCCAGCAGCTTCGACTACAATGAGCAGCTCTTC

V gene: TRBV6-6
clone size: once
J gene: TRBJ2-1
D gene: NA
CDR3 protein: CASTRGANEQFF
CDR3 DNA: TGTGCCAGCACCCGAGGGGCCAATGAGCAGTTCTTC